Described below is a single T cell receptor beta chain sequence and its context. The sample belongs to a study of blood T cell repertoires in COVID-19. As for the study in general: Samples taken during acute and convalescent COVID-19 were collected in the United States, Italy and Spain. In each case, the material was cDNA or gDNA derived from T cells, B-cell-depleted T cells, or PBMCs.

CDR3 length: 16 amino acids. V lost 3 bases and J lost 0; bases outside the gene matches: 8. Germline V gene sequence: CDR1 SNHLY, CDR2 FYNNEI. Authors' methods: Amplification from reference gene primers served as the basis for estimated nucleated cell counts. The repertoire was sequenced with immunoSEQ multiplex PCR; TCRdb's copy has only in-frame clones and lacks some. The DNA gave D and trimming, while V, J and clone size come from that table. Of 120,000 or so clones in the sample, around nine tenths were seen once. The chain is built from TRBV2 and TRBJ2-7; TRBD1 matches at 7 bases. The TCR sequence derives from a woman aged 50 to 60 with acute or convalescent COVID-19. The source material was peripheral blood. The CDR3 bases are TGTGCCAGCAGTGACGAAACAGGGGAGCACTCCTACGAGCAGTACTTC. Translating it yields CASSDETGEHSYEQYF.